These 4 T cell receptor beta chains originate from one sample sequenced in a study of cytomegalovirus exposure and HLA in healthy donors. The PCR ran on 60 Vbeta and 13 Jbeta primers. This table comes from immunoSEQ multiplex PCR, and its TCRdb copy is limited to in-frame clones, with some not included. The profile shows 200,000 to 250,000 clones, more than 75% of them singletons. The sample comprised PBMCs. All receptors derive from a woman aged 35 to 49 in good health and CMV-seronegative.

The gene calls are TRBV7-6 and TRBJ2-7, with 8 bases that match TRBD1. Germline-derived CDR1 and CDR2 are SGHVS and FNYEAQ. This CDR3 comprises 14 residues. The V and J ends lost 3 bases and 6 bases, in that order; junction bases with no gene match: 7. CDR3 sequence: CASSFGQGVLEQYF. The DNA for the CDR3 is TGTGCCAGCAGCTTCGGACAGGGTGTTCTCGAGCAGTACTTC.

This clone was found once. The chain combines TRBV5-1 with TRBJ2-7; 10 bases fit TRBD2. Germline CDR1 reads SGHRS; CDR2 reads YFSETQ. The ends lost 1 base at V and 4 bases at J; junction bases unmatched: 5. CDR3 size: 15 residues. This CDR3 is CASSLRSSGSYEQYF. CDR3 bases: TGCGCCAGCAGCTTGAGGTCTAGCGGGAGTTACGAGCAGTACTTC.

The gene calls are TRBV7-9 and TRBJ1-3; TRBD1 matches 7 bases. The J segment lost 4 bases and the V segment lost 5 bases, leaving 11 bases of the junction unmatched. CDR3 length: 16 amino acids. CDR1 and CDR2 (germline): SEHNR, FQNEAQ (reference sequence). The chain's CDR3 is CASSGDLRGLGNTIYF. The CDR3 DNA follows: TGTGCCAGCAGCGGGGATCTTAGGGGGCTCGGAAACACCATATATTTT.

The chain recombines TRBV10-3 with TRBJ1-6; perhaps TRBD1 as D (5 bases). Trimming cost V 6 bases and J 7 bases, with 7 bases left between them. The length of the CDR3 is 12 residues. Looked up from germline, CDR1 is ENHRY and CDR2 is SYGVKD. CDR3 residues: CAIRQENSPLHF. The CDR3 nucleotides read TGTGCCATCAGACAGGAAAATTCACCCCTCCACTTT.